The next 22 T cell receptor beta chains were all read from a single sample in a study of graft-versus-host responses after intestinal transplantation. The repertoire was sequenced with immunoSEQ multiplex PCR; TCRdb's copy has only in-frame clones and lacks some. The sample has around 29,000 clones; about 92% are singletons. Sequenced here: PBMCs, sampled about ten weeks after intestinal transplant. These receptors were collected from a human patient who received an intestinal transplant, so some T cells may come from the graft donor.

This clone has a single count. The chain uses TRBV27 and TRBJ1-1, with D perhaps matching TRBD1 (6 bases). Germline-derived CDR1 and CDR2 are MNHEY and SMNVEV (reference sequence). There are 13 residues in the CDR3. V lost 3 bases and J 6 bases, leaving 11 bases between the germline ends. The CDR3 reads CASSFMGGPEAFF. The CDR3 bases are TGTGCCAGCAGTTTCATGGGGGGCCCTGAAGCTTTCTTT.

This chain joins TRBV27 and TRBJ1-1; a possible D gene is TRBD1 (6 bases). Deletions cut 8 bases from V and 1 base from J, with 14 bases between. Germline V CDR1 and CDR2: MNHEY, SMNVEV (reference sequence). The CDR3 is 14 amino acids. CDR3 residues: CASGGGGANTEAFF. The CDR3 nucleotides read TGTGCCAGCGGGGGGGGCGGGGCGAACACTGAAGCTTTCTTT.

The CDR3 reads CATMVPGRGEQYF. Written as DNA, the CDR3 is TGTGCCACCATGGTCCCAGGTAGGGGCGAGCAGTACTTC. The chain recombines TRBV15 with TRBJ2-7; D is perhaps TRBD1 (5 bases). V was cut by 7 bases and J by 6 bases, with 16 bases left in between. The length of the CDR3 is 13 residues. The germline CDR1 and CDR2 sequences are LNHNV and YYDKDF (reference sequence).

The CDR3: CASSLVWAGTYEQYF. The CDR3 nucleotides are TGTGCCAGCAGCTTGGTCTGGGCCGGAACCTACGAGCAGTACTTC. The rearrangement joins TRBV5-5 to TRBJ2-7; D call uncertain. The germline V gene has CDR1 SGHKS and CDR2 YYEKEE (reference sequence). Trimming took 0 bases from V and 2 from J, leaving 12 bases between them. The CDR3 spans 15 residues.

The chain recombines TRBV4-3 with TRBJ2-2; 12 bases fit TRBD2. Losses at the gene ends were 2 bases for V and 3 bases for J; bases not matched to a gene: 4. CDR1 is LGHNA, CDR2 YSLEER, per germline. The CDR3 runs to 17 residues. CDR3 amino acids: CASSQLAGGPDTGELFF. In DNA form, the CDR3 reads TGCGCCAGCAGCCAACTAGCGGGGGGGCCGGACACCGGGGAGCTGTTTTTT.

The chain uses TRBV5-1 and TRBJ2-3; no clear D gene. CDR1 is SGHRS and CDR2 is YFSETQ in the germline V gene. The CDR3 is made up of 14 amino acids. V lost 0 bases and J 5 bases, leaving 10 bases between the germline ends. The CDR3 loop reads CASSLGYGLDTQYF. CDR3 bases: TGCGCCAGCAGCTTGGGGTATGGATTAGATACGCAGTATTTT.

The chain carries TRBV29-1 and TRBJ2-1; TRBD2 matches 7 bases. The ends lost 5 bases at V and 7 bases at J; junction bases unmatched: 5. Looked up from germline, CDR1 is SQVTM and CDR2 is ANQGSEA. This CDR3 region has 12 residues. In DNA, the CDR3 is TGCAGCGTTCCCGGGACTAATAATGAGCAGTTCTTC. This codes for CSVPGTNNEQFF.

The chain uses TRBV6-6 and TRBJ2-7, with D perhaps TRBD2 (6 bases). Germline V gene sequence: CDR1 MNHNY, CDR2 SVGAGI (reference sequence). The CDR3 loop spans 14 amino acids. Trimming took 6 bases from V and 5 from J, leaving 17 bases between them. The CDR3 sequence: CASSWGGGRDEQYF. The DNA for the CDR3 is TGTGCCAGCAGCTGGGGAGGAGGGCGGGACGAGCAGTACTTC.

The chain has TRBV5-6 and TRBJ2-1; no reliable D call. V lost 1 base and J 0 bases, leaving 11 bases between the germline ends. This CDR3 is built from 16 residues. In germline, CDR1 is SGHDT, CDR2 YYEEEE. This CDR3 reads CASSLFAQSSYNEQFF. The CDR3 DNA reads as TGTGCCAGCAGCTTGTTTGCACAGAGCTCCTACAATGAGCAGTTCTTC. Using reference TRBV5-6 and TRBJ2-1 for the parts outside the CDR3, the full variable domain is DAGVTQSPTHLIKTRGQQVTLRCSPKSGHDTVSWYQQALGQGPQFIFQYYEEEERQRGNFPDRFSGHQFPNYSSELNVNALLLGDSALYLCASSLFAQSSYNEQFFGPGTRLTVL.

J is TRBJ1-1 and V is TRBV5-1; D is unresolved. V lost 0 bases and J 0 bases, leaving 6 bases between the germline ends. Per germline, CDR1 SGHRS and CDR2 YFSETQ. This CDR3 spans 14 amino acids. The DNA for the CDR3 is TGCGCCAGCAGCTTGGCGGGGATGAACACTGAAGCTTTCTTT. Translating gives CASSLAGMNTEAFF.

This chain links TRBV5-1 with TRBJ2-3, with D perhaps TRBD1 (6 bases). Germline V gene sequence: CDR1 SGHRS, CDR2 YFSETQ. CDR3 size: 15 residues. V was clipped by 0 bases and J by 0 bases, with 8 bases between them. As DNA, the CDR3 is TGCGCCAGCAGCTTGGTGACAGGAAGCACAGATACGCAGTATTTT. Translated, it gives CASSLVTGSTDTQYF.

With respect to this clone: At one of its ends the junction is not consistent with the germline gene, which may arise from a read error. The chain recombines TRBV20-1 with TRBJ2-5; D is ambiguous. Germline loops: CDR1 DFQATT, CDR2 SNEGSKA (reference sequence). CDR3 length equals 9 residues. In DNA, the CDR3 is TGCAGTGCTAGCCTGGCTAGGAACTTC. Translated: CSASLARNF.

The genes are TRBV19 and TRBJ1-2, with unresolved D. From germline, CDR1 is LNHDA and CDR2 SQIVND (reference sequence). The CDR3 totals 13 residues. The V and J ends lost 7 bases and 8 bases respectively, with 17 bases between them. CDR3 sequence (DNA): TGTGCCAGTACCCAATCTATAGGGATCGGCTACACCTTC. Its translation is CASTQSIGIGYTF.

The sample holds a few counts of this clone. The CDR3 bases are TGTGCCAGCGGCGAGGGTCATTCCTATAATTCACCCCTCCACTTT. Translation gives CASGEGHSYNSPLHF. The chain recombines TRBV2 with TRBJ1-6; D remains ambiguous. The germline CDR1 and CDR2 sequences are SNHLY and FYNNEI. V shed 8 bases and J shed 1 base, with 12 bases lying between them. The length of the CDR3 is 15 residues.

V gene TRBV4-1 combines with J gene TRBJ1-2; 9 nucleotides align to TRBD1. CDR1 and CDR2 from the germline V gene are MGHRA and YSYEKL. The CDR3 is made up of 17 amino acids. J lost 4 bases, V lost 1 base, and 10 bases had no gene match. CDR3 DNA sequence: TGCGCCAGCAGCCAAGGAACACAGGGGGCGCAGGTCTATGGCTACACCTTC. The encoded protein is CASSQGTQGAQVYGYTF.

This chain connects TRBV7-8 to TRBJ2-7; D perhaps matches TRBD2 (5 bases). Germline lookup yields CDR1 SGHVS and CDR2 FQNEAQ. V lost 3 bases to trimming and J lost 4 bases, with 19 bases between them. The CDR3 runs 16 residues. CDR3 protein: CASSFEPRETEYEQYF. CDR3 bases: TGTGCCAGCAGCTTCGAACCGAGGGAAACAGAGTACGAGCAGTACTTC. Full variable domain (outside the CDR3, taken from reference TRBV7-8 and TRBJ2-7): GAGVSQSPRYKVAKRGQDVALRCDPISGHVSLFWYQQALGQGPEFLTYFQNEAQLDKSGLPSDRFFAERPEGSVSTLKIQRTQQEDSAVYLCASSFEPRETEYEQYFGPGTRLTVT.

This chain links TRBV9 with TRBJ2-1, with D unresolved. Germline V gives CDR1 SGDLS, CDR2 YYNGEE. The CDR3 contains 14 residues. V was cut by 0 bases and J by 6 bases, with 10 bases left in between. The CDR3 loop is CASSVDEAVNEQFF. In DNA, the CDR3 is TGTGCCAGCAGCGTAGATGAAGCTGTCAATGAGCAGTTCTTC.

The chain couples TRBV12-5 to TRBJ2-1; perhaps TRBD2 as D (6 bases). The CDR3 loop spans 16 amino acids. The germline V gene encodes CDR1 LGHNT and CDR2 FRNRAP. V lost 2 bases and J 0 bases, leaving 11 bases between the germline ends. The DNA for the CDR3 is TGTGCTAGTGGTTTGTCAGCCGGGAGCTCCTACAATGAGCAGTTCTTC. It translates to CASGLSAGSSYNEQFF.

This clone showed up just once. The chain combines TRBV19 with TRBJ2-1, with D perhaps TRBD2 (5 bases). The V end lost 5 bases, the J end lost 0 bases, and 14 bases lay between the germline ends. Germline V CDR1 and CDR2: LNHDA, SQIVND (reference sequence). The CDR3 runs to 16 residues. CDR3 protein: CASSALGRRSYNEQFF. The CDR3 DNA is TGTGCCAGTAGTGCACTAGGACGACGCTCCTACAATGAGCAGTTCTTC.

The rearrangement uses TRBV5-1 and TRBJ2-5; possibly TRBD1 or TRBD2 for D (5 bases each). Looked up from germline, CDR1 is SGHRS and CDR2 is YFSETQ. The V end lost 4 bases, the J end lost 2 bases, and 9 bases lay between the germline ends. This CDR3 region has 13 residues. The DNA for the CDR3 is TGCGCCAGCAGCCGACAGCGGCAAGAGACCCAGTACTTC. This gives the protein CASSRQRQETQYF.

As for this clone: A junction end diverges from the germline sequence, so it may reflect a read error. V and J are TRBV5-6 and TRBJ2-1; D unclear. The CDR3 totals 16 residues. The germline V gene has CDR1 SGHDT and CDR2 YYEEEE. The CDR3 nucleotides read TGTGCCCGCAGACTGCTACTCGCGAGCTCCTACAATGAGCAGTTCTTC. This encodes CARRLLLASSYNEQFF.

About this clone itself: The junction departs from the called germline gene at one end, perhaps through a read error. The chain couples TRBV27 to TRBJ2-5, with TRBD2 matching over 10 bases. Germline values: CDR1 MNHEY, CDR2 SMNVEV (reference sequence). This CDR3 spans 16 amino acids. The CDR3 DNA follows: TGTGCCAGCAGTCCGACTCTGGGACTAGCGAGGGAGACTCAGTACTTC. Translation: CASSPTLGLARETQYF.